This paragraph covers one TCR beta chain sequence. What it binds is unknown. The PCR contained 60 Vbeta and 13 Jbeta primers. Profiled with immunoSEQ multiplex PCR; TCRdb holds only in-frame clones, not every one. Among 180,000 or so clones listed, roughly 75% were seen once. CDR3 length equals 18 residues. The germline gives CDR1 MRHNA, CDR2 SNTAGT. Germline trimming cut 0 bases from V and 12 bases from J; bases unmatched to any gene: 18. This record belongs to a study of cytomegalovirus exposure and HLA in healthy donors. Study outcomes and limitations: Three chains tied to CMV proved CMV antigen-specific in vitro.

Sequenced input: PBMCs. The sequence was collected from a woman aged 40 to 50 in good health and CMV-seropositive. The chain is built from TRBV6-4 and TRBJ2-1, with TRBD2 matching over 9 bases. The CDR3: CASSDSIAGEGGTMRQFF. Written as DNA, the CDR3 is TGTGCCAGCAGTGACTCAATAGCGGGAGAAGGGGGTACAATGAGGCAGTTCTTC.